The rows below give T cell receptor beta chains drawn from one sample of a study of blood T cells in healthy people across ages. Using its own MiXCR run on the 5' RACE reads, TCRdb lists one record per CDR3 protein. This sample has 700,000 to 900,000 distinct CDR3 sequences; approximately 55% occur once, and the top ten carry roughly 40%. Sequenced input: blood. These receptors were obtained from a man older than 75 in good health. CDR3s include the opening cysteine and the closing phenylalanine or tryptophan. Each record gives: D gene, clone size, J gene, V gene, CDR3 DNA, CDR3 protein. D genes are given only for firm matches. Only part of the rows carry a size: once, few, many, or a class if the clone is expanded.

>TRBD2|.|TRBJ2-7|TRBV20-1
TGCAGCGTGGGGACTAGCGGGAGGATATACGAGCAGTACTTC
CSVGTSGRIYEQYF
>.|.|TRBJ1-5|TRBV7-2
TGTGCCAGCAGCCCAGAGGGACACCGGCCCCAGCATTTT
CASSPEGHRPQHF
>TRBD2|few|TRBJ2-5|TRBV7-9
TGTGCCAGCTGTTCCGGACTAGCGGGAGTAGAGACCCAGTACTTC
CASCSGLAGVETQYF
>TRBD2|.|TRBJ2-3|TRBV3-1
TGTGCCAGCAGCCAACCTCGGACTAGCGGGTATTACGCGTATTTT
CASSQPRTSGYYAYF
>.|.|TRBJ1-2|TRBV20-1
TGCAGTGCTCTAGACAGCAACTATGGCTACACCTTC
CSALDSNYGYTF
>.|.|TRBJ2-7|TRBV7-6
TGTGCCAGCAGCCCTAACGGGGAGAGCCCCTACGAGCAGTACTTC
CASSPNGESPYEQYF
>TRBD1|.|TRBJ1-2|TRBV6-5
TGTGCCAGCAGCCCCGGGACAGGGATAGGCTACACCTTC
CASSPGTGIGYTF
>TRBD2|.|TRBJ2-5|TRBV10-3
TGTGCCATCAGTGAGACGCTAGCGGCGCAAGAGACCCAGTACTTC
CAISETLAAQETQYF
>TRBD2|.|TRBJ2-2|TRBV28
TGTGCCAGCAGTTTACAATGGACTAGCCGAGGTTGGACCGGGGAGCTGTTTTTT
CASSLQWTSRGWTGELFF
>.|.|TRBJ1-2|TRBV6-5
TGTGCCAGCAGCCTCGCGGGGGCAGGCTATGGCTACACCTTC
CASSLAGAGYGYTF
>.|.|TRBJ2-1|TRBV7-2
TGTGCCAGCAGCTTTGGTTTTGAGCAGTTCTTC
CASSFGFEQFF
>TRBD2|.|TRBJ2-7|TRBV20-1
TGCAGTGCTAGAGGACTAGCGGGAGGTCCCGAACCCGAGCAGTACTTC
CSARGLAGGPEPEQYF
>.|.|TRBJ1-2|TRBV28
TGTACCAGCAGTTCCATCGACGAGGGCGCAGACTATGGCTACACCTTC
CTSSSIDEGADYGYTF
>TRBD2|.|TRBJ2-5|TRBV7-9
TGTGCCAGCAGCCCCGGACGAGCGGGATACAATGAGCAGTACTTC
CASSPGRAGYNEQYF
>TRBD2|.|TRBJ2-5|TRBV20-1
TGCAGTGCCCCGGAGGCGGGAGGGCCCCGAGAGACCCAGTACTTC
CSAPEAGGPRETQYF
>TRBD2|.|TRBJ2-1|TRBV5-6
TGTGCCAGCAGCGCGTACAGCGGGACCTCCTACAATGAGCGGTTCTTC
CASSAYSGTSYNERFF
>TRBD1|.|TRBJ2-7|TRBV20-1
TGCAGTGCTAGAGGGGAAGAGTGGAGACAGGGTGGGTACGAGCAGTACTTC
CSARGEEWRQGGYEQYF
>TRBD2|once|TRBJ2-1|TRBV3-1
TGCGCCAGCAGCCAATCGACTAGCGCTTACCCCCATGAGCAGTTCTTC
CASSQSTSAYPHEQFF
>.|few|TRBJ2-4|TRBV6-6
TGTGCCAGCAGTTCCATGGACATTCAGTACTTC
CASSSMDIQYF
>TRBD2|few|TRBJ2-5|TRBV20-1
TGCAGTGCTAGACCTAGCGGGAGCGGGGAGACCCAGTACTTC
CSARPSGSGETQYF
>.|.|TRBJ2-1|TRBV5-1
TGCGCCAGCAGCTTGATACCTGTGGGAGGTATCTACAATGAGCAGTTCTTC
CASSLIPVGGIYNEQFF
>.|.|TRBJ2-3|TRBV12-3/TRBV12-4
TGTGCCAGCAGTTTCGATCCGGGAGAAGGAACAGATACGCAGTATTTT
CASSFDPGEGTDTQYF
>TRBD1|.|TRBJ1-1|TRBV20-1
TGCAGTGCAAAAGCCCCGACAGGGGAGAACACTGAAGCTTTCTTT
CSAKAPTGENTEAFF
>TRBD1|.|TRBJ2-7|TRBV3-1
TGCGCCAGCAGCCAAGGGACAGGGGGCTACGAGCAGTACTTC
CASSQGTGGYEQYF
>TRBD1|.|TRBJ1-2|TRBV6-6
TGTGCCAGCAGTTACTCGCCAGGGGGGACTAACTATGGCTACACCTTC
CASSYSPGGTNYGYTF
>.|few|TRBJ2-3|TRBV20-1
TGCAGTGCAACCTTGGGATACGCGTATTTT
CSATLGYAYF
>TRBD2|.|TRBJ2-5|TRBV5-1
TGCGCCAGCAGCCACAGTCGGGGGGAAGAGACCCAGTACTTC
CASSHSRGEETQYF
>.|.|TRBJ2-7|TRBV5-1
TGCGCCAGCAGCTTGGAGCAGGGGGGAGGCTACGAGCAGTACTTC
CASSLEQGGGYEQYF
>.|few|TRBJ1-2|TRBV9
TGTGCCAGCAGCGTGGTAGCGGGGGCTGTCGCCTATGGCTACACCTTC
CASSVVAGAVAYGYTF
>.|.|TRBJ2-1|TRBV20-1
TGCAGTGCTAGAGCCGTCGAGGGAGGCTCCTACAATGAGCAGTTCTTC
CSARAVEGGSYNEQFF
>.|.|TRBJ2-5|TRBV13
TGTGCCAGCAGCTTACGAGGGCTCTGGGAGACCCAGTACTTC
CASSLRGLWETQYF
>.|.|TRBJ2-3|TRBV3-1
TGTGCCAGCAGCCAAGCCCTGCTAGGGACAGATACGCAGTATTTT
CASSQALLGTDTQYF
>TRBD1|.|TRBJ2-7|TRBV7-2
TGTGCCAGCAGCTTACAACCAGGGGGCATATTGAGGGAGAATGAGCAGTACTTC
CASSLQPGGILRENEQYF
>.|.|TRBJ2-4|TRBV3-1
TGTGCCAGCAGCCCGAACTGGAGGACCAAAAACATTCAGTACTTC
CASSPNWRTKNIQYF
>.|.|TRBJ2-5|TRBV20-1
TGCAGTGCAAAGCGCCCCCGGACTCGCTTGGGTGAGCAGTACTTC
CSAKRPRTRLGEQYF
>.|.|TRBJ2-5|TRBV20-1
TGCAGTGCTAGTCGATTGGGCGGTGGGGAGACCCAGTACTTC
CSASRLGGGETQYF
>.|.|TRBJ1-2|TRBV6-1
TGTGCCAGTAGTGAACCGGGAGGGGAGGGAATTGGCTACACCTTC
CASSEPGGEGIGYTF
>.|.|TRBJ2-1|TRBV27
TGTGCCAGCAGTTTACGGCCGAACCTCCCCAATGAGCAGTTCTTC
CASSLRPNLPNEQFF
>.|few|TRBJ2-7|TRBV6-1
TGTGCCAGCAGTGAAAGGGTCGGTCCCTACGAGCAGTACTTC
CASSERVGPYEQYF
>TRBD1|many|TRBJ2-4|TRBV7-9
TGTGCCAGCAGCCCAGGACAGGGCAACATTCAGTACTTC
CASSPGQGNIQYF
>.|once|TRBJ2-2|TRBV4-2
TGTGCCAGCAGCCAAAAGGATGGGAGGAGTGCCGGGGAGCTGTTTTTT
CASSQKDGRSAGELFF
>TRBD1|.|TRBJ1-6|TRBV7-8
TGTGCCAGCAGCTTACACACAGGGGTTTCACCCCTCCACTTT
CASSLHTGVSPLHF
>TRBD2|.|TRBJ2-3|TRBV24-1
TGTGCCACCAGTGATTGGAATAGCGGGAAGTACACAGATACGCAGTATTTT
CATSDWNSGKYTDTQYF
>TRBD1|.|TRBJ2-7|TRBV6-2/TRBV6-3
TGTGCCAGCAGTAAACGGCGGGACAGGGGCTACGAGCAGTACTTC
CASSKRRDRGYEQYF
>.|few|TRBJ2-3|TRBV4-1
TGCGCCAGCAGCCAACTTGGAACAGGGCCGAATAGCAACAGATACGCGTATTTT
CASSQLGTGPNSNRYAYF
>.|few|TRBJ2-3|TRBV7-2
TGTGCCAGCAGCCAATCTGGGGCTAGAGGCACAGATACGCAGTATTTT
CASSQSGARGTDTQYF
>.|few|TRBJ2-5|TRBV29-1
TGCAGCGTGGAGTGGGGGGAGACCCAGTACTTC
CSVEWGETQYF
>.|few|TRBJ1-2|TRBV20-1
TGCAGTGCTATCCAACAGGGCTATGGCTACACCTTC
CSAIQQGYGYTF
>TRBD1|few|TRBJ1-2|TRBV6-2/TRBV6-3
TGTGCCAGCAGTACCCGGGACAGGGCTGGCTATGGCTACACCTTC
CASSTRDRAGYGYTF
>.|.|TRBJ2-1|TRBV20-1
TGCAGTGCTGCCGGGACACTGGGGGGTTACAATGAGCAGTTCTTC
CSAAGTLGGYNEQFF
>.|.|TRBJ1-6|TRBV11-2
TGTGCCAGCAGCCGTTGGACAGAGAATTCACCCCTCCACTTT
CASSRWTENSPLHF
>.|once|TRBJ2-7|TRBV27
TGTGCCAGCACCAGAGGCGGGACACCCTACGAGCAGTACTTC
CASTRGGTPYEQYF
>.|.|TRBJ2-7|TRBV4-1
TGCGCCAGCAGCCCCCTACAGCACTACGAGCAGTACTTC
CASSPLQHYEQYF
>.|once|TRBJ2-2|TRBV4-1
TGCGCCAGCAGCCAACTGGTCGGGGAGCTGTTTTTT
CASSQLVGELFF
>.|.|TRBJ2-7|TRBV6-2/TRBV6-3
TGTGCCACTAGGGACTCCGGGGAAGGGGAGCAGTACTTC
CATRDSGEGEQYF
>.|.|TRBJ1-1|TRBV20-1
TGCAGTGCCCCAAGGGCTGAAGCTTTCTTT
CSAPRAEAFF
>.|.|TRBJ2-1|TRBV20-1
TGCAGTGCTAGAAGGGTCCGCGGGGAGCAGTTCTTC
CSARRVRGEQFF